These 3 T cell receptor beta chains were sequenced from one sample in a study of blood T cell repertoires in COVID-19. Sequenced by immunoSEQ multiplex PCR; TCRdb stores in-frame clones only, minus some. The sample has roughly 120,000 clones; roughly nine tenths are singletons. Input material: peripheral blood. The receptors were sampled from a man aged 45 to 65 with active COVID-19.

The chain uses TRBV3-1 (or the pseudogene TRBV3-2) and TRBJ1-2; a weak D match, TRBD1 (6 bases). Germline V gives CDR1 LGHDT, CDR2 YNNKEL (reference sequence). The CDR3 covers 12 residues. Trimming cost V 2 bases and J 11 bases, with 12 bases left between them. CDR3 residues: CASSQSTGGYTF. CDR3 DNA: TGTGCCAGCAGCCAATCGACAGGAGGATACACCTTC.

This clone was seen a few times. This sequence joins TRBV6-1 and TRBJ1-6; D is undetermined. V lost 1 base and J 9 bases, leaving 13 bases between the germline ends. CDR3 length: 15 residues. CDR1 is MNHNS and CDR2 is SASEGT in the germline V gene. CDR3 DNA: TGTGCCAGCAGTGAAGTGTCGTCAATCGGTTCACCCCTCCACTTT. It is translated as CASSEVSSIGSPLHF.

A few counts support this clone. The CDR3 DNA follows: TGTGCCAGCAGTGGCGGGACAGGGGGCAAGGATACGCAGTATTTT. It yields the protein CASSGGTGGKDTQYF. The chain couples TRBV2 to TRBJ2-3; 12 nucleotides align to TRBD1. This CDR3 comprises 15 residues. V lost 4 bases and J lost 6; bases outside the gene matches: 5. From germline, CDR1 is SNHLY and CDR2 FYNNEI. The full variable domain, completed using reference TRBV2 and TRBJ2-3, is EPEVTQTPSHQVTQMGQEVILRCVPISNHLYFYWYRQILGQKVEFLVSFYNNEISEKSEIFDDQFSVERPDGSNFTLKIRSTKLEDSAMYFCASSGGTGGKDTQYFGPGTRLTVL.